The clone carrying this T cell receptor beta chain came up once. Its target is not known. This record belongs to a study of shared clonotypes between healthy human individuals. Clones were read by immunoSEQ multiplex PCR, and TCRdb kept only the in-frame ones, dropping some. The table lists about 360,000 clones, less than 85% of them singletons, with 8.5% to 12% in the top ten. Deletions cut 3 bases from V and 1 base from J, with 16 bases between. CDR1 and CDR2 from the germline V gene are MNHNS and SASEGT. The CDR3 extends over 16 amino acids. A CD45RA+ naive subset and a CD45RA-negative memory subset were split from CD4+ cells. Study results and limitations: Naive subsets typically showed greater estimated richness than memory subsets.

The receptor comes from a man younger than 40 in good health. The sample taken for sequencing was memory CD4+ T cells sorted from blood. Subset specified: CD45RA-negative fraction. This chain uses TRBV6-1 with TRBJ2-7; D tentatively fits TRBD1 or TRBD2 (5 bases each). This CDR3 reads CASSDAWGRPSYEQYF. The CDR3 region has the DNA TGTGCCAGCAGTGACGCGTGGGGACGGCCTTCCTACGAGCAGTACTTC.